The clone carrying this T cell receptor beta chain has only one observation. Assay used: immunoSEQ multiplex PCR; TCRdb lists only in-frame clones, some missing. The sample consists of some 60,000 clones, 87% of them appearing once. This entry is derived from a study of technical replicates of blood from a few donors. CDR1 and CDR2 (germline): SGHRS, YFSETQ. The CDR3 loop spans 14 amino acids. J gave up 4 bases and V 2 bases, and 4 bases lay outside the gene matches. The specimen sequenced was PBMCs. The chain has TRBV5-1 and TRBJ1-2, with 8 nucleotides matching TRBD1. This receptor was obtained from a human donor in good health. Some clones in this sample may be carry-over from other donors' samples. The CDR3 protein is CASSFQGAPYGYTF. The CDR3 region has the DNA TGCGCCAGCAGCTTCCAGGGGGCCCCCTATGGCTACACCTTC.